The 25 T cell receptor beta chains given below trace back to one sample, sequenced in a study of blood T cell repertoires in COVID-19. Only in-frame clones appear in the TCRdb table, and some are missing; sequencing was by immunoSEQ multiplex PCR. The data show about 180,000 clones, with over 80% seen just once and about 6.7% held by the top ten. Sequencing was done on a sample of peripheral blood. The receptor set was obtained from a woman in her 40s with COVID-19, enrolled during active disease.

The V call is TRBV29-1, the J call TRBJ1-4; 8 bases are shared with TRBD1. CDR3 length: 15 residues. Germline V gene lookup returns CDR1 SQVTM and CDR2 ANQGSEA. Trimming removed 4 bases from V and 5 bases from J; junction bases left unmatched: 9. CDR3: CSVGRPGGLNEKLFF. For the CDR3, the DNA is TGCAGCGTTGGGAGACCAGGGGGCTTGAATGAAAAACTGTTTTTT.

As concerns this clone: Other nucleotide sequences in the sample specify the same CDR3. This chain links TRBV18 with TRBJ1-5; 7 nucleotides align to TRBD1. This CDR3 is built from 14 residues. Unmatched junction bases numbered 2, after V lost 3 bases and J lost 3 bases. Germline loops: CDR1 KGHSH, CDR2 LQKENI. The CDR3 is CASSPGQSNQPQHF. The CDR3 bases are TGTGCCAGCTCACCGGGACAGTCCAATCAGCCCCAGCATTTT.

In this sample, this clone turned up a few times. The genes are TRBV28 and TRBJ1-5; TRBD1 agrees at 7 bases. CDR1 and CDR2 from the germline V gene are MDHEN and SYDVKM. The V and J ends lost 4 bases and 3 bases, in that order; junction bases with no gene match: 3. The CDR3 is made up of 14 amino acids. CDR3 sequence (DNA): TGTGCCAGCAGTTCCGGACAGGACAATCAGCCCCAGCATTTT. Encoded protein: CASSSGQDNQPQHF.

The V call is TRBV12-3 or TRBV12-4, the J call TRBJ2-1; D possibly corresponds to TRBD2 (6 bases). The CDR3 has 13 residues. V was pared by 7 bases and J by 8 bases, with 15 bases between. The CDR3 DNA is TGTGCCAGCACCCCCGGGGGTTACGATGAGCAGTTCTTC. It codes for CASTPGGYDEQFF.

This clone was detected a few times. This chain links TRBV9 with TRBJ2-7; TRBD1 agrees at 8 bases. CDR1 SGDLS and CDR2 YYNGEE come from the germline V gene. After removal of 4 bases from V and 2 bases from J, the junction contained 5 bases not matched to a gene. The CDR3 is 14 amino acids. CDR3 loop: CASSLGQAPYEQYF. CDR3 DNA: TGTGCCAGCAGCCTGGGACAGGCTCCCTACGAGCAGTACTTC.

The V call is TRBV18, the J call TRBJ2-2; 9 nucleotides match TRBD2. This CDR3 is built from 17 residues. Germline V CDR1 and CDR2: KGHSH, LQKENI. Unmatched junction bases numbered 10, after V lost 3 bases and J lost 5 bases. Written as DNA, the CDR3 is TGTGCCAGCTCACCCGCCGTGGGCGGGGGGGCTACCGGGGAGCTGTTTTTT. Translation gives CASSPAVGGGATGELFF. Full variable domain (rest looked up from reference TRBV18 and TRBJ2-2): NAGVMQNPRHLVRRRGQEARLRCSPMKGHSHVYWYRQLPEEGLKFMVYLQKENIIDESGMPKERFSAEFPKEGPSILRIQQVVRGDSAAYFCASSPAVGGGATGELFFGEGSRLTVL.

The chain combines TRBV7-9 with TRBJ1-2; 10 bases line up with TRBD1. Germline trimming cut 1 base from V and 4 bases from J; bases unmatched to any gene: 6. From germline, CDR1 is SEHNR and CDR2 FQNEAQ (reference sequence). The CDR3 is made up of 16 amino acids. The chain's CDR3 is CASSLGGTGDFYGYTF. CDR3 nucleotides: TGTGCCAGCAGCTTAGGAGGGACAGGGGACTTCTATGGCTACACCTTC.

The J gene is TRBJ2-5, the V gene TRBV7-9; 7 nucleotides match TRBD1. Germline CDR1 is SEHNR and CDR2 is FQNEAQ (reference sequence). This CDR3 has 13 residues. V lost 8 bases, J lost 5 bases, and 8 bases stayed unmatched. CDR3 protein: CASGSTGWETQYF. The CDR3, as DNA: TGTGCCAGCGGATCGACAGGGTGGGAGACCCAGTACTTC.

The V call is TRBV19, the J call TRBJ1-5; possibly TRBD1 for D (6 bases). In germline, CDR1 is LNHDA, CDR2 SQIVND (reference sequence). The CDR3 is 13 residues long. Deletions cut 5 bases from V and 3 bases from J, with 8 bases between. The CDR3 coding sequence is TGTGCCAGTAGTTACAGGGACAATCAGCCCCAGCATTTT. Translated: CASSYRDNQPQHF. Together with reference TRBV19 and TRBJ1-5, the CDR3 gives the full variable domain: DGGITQSPKYLFRKEGQNVTLSCEQNLNHDAMYWYRQDPGQGLRLIYYSQIVNDFQKGDIAEGYSVSREKKESFPLTVTSAQKNPTAFYLCASSYRDNQPQHFGDGTRLSIL.

V gene TRBV18 combines with J gene TRBJ1-1; 8 bases fit TRBD1. Per germline, CDR1 KGHSH and CDR2 LQKENI. J was trimmed by 5 bases and V by 5 bases; bases with no gene match: 4. This CDR3 region has 13 residues. CDR3 coding DNA: TGTGCCAGCTCATCTACAGGGGGGACTGAAGCTTTCTTT. Amino acids: CASSSTGGTEAFF.

This clone has a handful of counts. The V gene is TRBV6-6, the J gene TRBJ2-3; D gene unclear. V was clipped by 6 bases and J by 2 bases, with 6 bases between them. Per the germline V gene, CDR1 is MNHNY and CDR2 is SVGAGI (reference sequence). The length of the CDR3 is 12 residues. CDR3 DNA sequence: TGTGCCAGCAGCTTATCCACAGATACGCAGTATTTT. Its translation: CASSLSTDTQYF.

The CDR3 loop is CASSLGGRSNQPQHF. The CDR3 nucleotides are TGTGCCAGCAGCTTGGGGGGGCGTAGCAATCAGCCCCAGCATTTT. The rearrangement links TRBV5-8 to TRBJ1-5, with a tentative D call TRBD1 (6 bases). The CDR3 has 15 residues. From germline, CDR1 is SGHTS and CDR2 YDEGEE. The germline V and J ends were trimmed by 0 bases and 0 bases, with 7 bases remaining between them.

V and J are TRBV7-2 and TRBJ1-2; D remains ambiguous. V dropped 0 bases and J dropped 8 bases, with 13 bases sitting between them. The CDR3 contains 14 residues. Germline values: CDR1 SGHTA, CDR2 FQGNSA. The CDR3 DNA reads as TGTGCCAGCAGCTTAGCCCTTGGTTTTGAGGGCTACACCTTC. It translates to CASSLALGFEGYTF.

The rearrangement links TRBV24-1 to TRBJ2-3; no clear D. Between the trimmed V and J ends, which lost 9 bases and 4 bases, there was a span of 16 bases. This CDR3 is 14 amino acids long. Germline CDR1 reads KGHDR; CDR2 reads SFDVKD. CDR3 loop: CATRTIRVPDTQYF. CDR3 DNA sequence: TGTGCCACCCGCACTATCCGTGTCCCAGATACGCAGTATTTT.

The rearrangement joins TRBV5-1 to TRBJ1-1; 7 bases line up with TRBD1. V lost 3 bases, J lost 8 bases, and 10 bases stayed unmatched. CDR1 SGHRS and CDR2 YFSETQ come from the germline V gene. The CDR3 has 14 residues. The CDR3 nucleotides read TGCGCCAGCAGCTCAATTGGACAGGCCGGAGAAGCTTTCTTT. This sequence encodes CASSSIGQAGEAFF.

The chain joins TRBV7-9 to TRBJ2-7, with 7 bases matching TRBD2. The CDR3 spans 15 residues. V shed 2 bases, J shed 7 bases, and the junction held 11 bases outside the gene matches. Germline V gene sequence: CDR1 SEHNR, CDR2 FQNEAQ (reference sequence). The CDR3 sequence: CASSLSASGVGEQYF. For the CDR3, the DNA is TGTGCCAGCAGCTTATCGGCTAGCGGAGTGGGGGAGCAGTACTTC.

Details on this clone: The identical CDR3 is also encoded by other nucleotide sequences in the sample. The V and J genes are TRBV4-1 and TRBJ1-1; D uncertain. Germline values: CDR1 MGHRA, CDR2 YSYEKL. The CDR3 extends over 14 amino acids. Deletions cut 0 bases from V and 1 base from J, with 6 bases between. The CDR3 protein is CASSQDIGNTEAFF. The DNA for the CDR3 is TGCGCCAGCAGCCAAGATATCGGGAACACTGAAGCTTTCTTT.

This clone was found once. The J gene is TRBJ2-5, the V gene TRBV2; no definite D call. Trimming removed 6 bases at V and 5 bases at J, with 10 bases between. Germline V lookup: CDR1 SNHLY, CDR2 FYNNEI. The length of the CDR3 is 12 residues. The CDR3 region is CASRALMETQYF. In DNA form, the CDR3 reads TGTGCCAGCAGAGCCTTGATGGAGACCCAGTACTTC.

The rearrangement joins TRBV6-5 to TRBJ2-1; 8 nucleotides match TRBD1. The CDR3 has 15 residues. Germline V CDR1 and CDR2: MNHEY, SVGAGI. Germline trimming cut 7 bases from V and 3 bases from J; bases unmatched to any gene: 8. Here the CDR3 DNA reads TGTGCCAGCAAACCCCCAGGGGGCGACTACAATGAGCAGTTCTTC. It yields the protein CASKPPGGDYNEQFF.

This chain connects TRBV24-1 to TRBJ1-2, with 7 nucleotides matching TRBD1. Germline values: CDR1 KGHDR, CDR2 SFDVKD. This CDR3 contains 15 residues. V lost 2 bases and J lost 3; bases outside the gene matches: 5. The CDR3 DNA follows: TGTGCCACCAGTGATTCCGGAGGGGGCGACTATGGCTACACCTTC. It specifies CATSDSGGGDYGYTF.

This clone was recorded once. The chain carries TRBV10-3 and TRBJ1-2; 11 nucleotides agree with TRBD1. The CDR3 totals 16 residues. V was pared by 3 bases and J by 5 bases, with 8 bases of the junction left unmatched. The germline gives CDR1 ENHRY, CDR2 SYGVKD. The CDR3 sequence is CAISERPGQGAYGYTF. Written as DNA, the CDR3 is TGTGCCATCAGTGAACGACCCGGACAGGGGGCGTATGGCTACACCTTC.

The chain is built from TRBV5-1 and TRBJ2-3; TRBD2 matches at 12 bases. Germline V gene sequence: CDR1 SGHRS, CDR2 YFSETQ. The CDR3 totals 15 residues. After removal of 4 bases from V and 4 bases from J, the junction contained 4 bases not matched to a gene. DNA of the CDR3: TGCGCCAGCAGCCCCCTAGCGGGGGGGCCAGATACGCAGTATTTT. Its protein product is CASSPLAGGPDTQYF.

This chain links TRBV10-1 with TRBJ2-7, with unresolved D. V gave up 2 bases and J gave up 5 bases, with 7 bases separating them. The germline V gene has CDR1 WNHNN and CDR2 SYGVQD (reference sequence). The CDR3 totals 12 residues. The CDR3 DNA reads TGCGCCAGCAGTGAGGTACAGAACGAGCAGTACTTC. Translated: CASSEVQNEQYF.

In DNA form, the CDR3 reads TGTGCCAGCAGTTACTCGCGAGGTGTTAGCACCGGGGAGCTGTTTTTT. Its protein is CASSYSRGVSTGELFF. The V and J genes are TRBV6-5 and TRBJ2-2; D is uncertain. V gave up 0 bases and J gave up 4 bases, with 12 bases separating them. This CDR3 contains 16 residues. The germline CDR1 and CDR2 sequences are MNHEY and SVGAGI.

The gene calls are TRBV27 and TRBJ1-3; tentatively, D is TRBD1 (6 bases). CDR1 and CDR2 (germline): MNHEY, SMNVEV (reference sequence). Between the trimmed V and J ends, which lost 2 bases and 4 bases, there was a span of 15 bases. CDR3 length: 16 amino acids. The CDR3 bases are TGTGCCAGCAGTTTAGGGGGCCACACGAAGGGAAACACCATATATTTT. Amino acids: CASSLGGHTKGNTIYF.